This T cell receptor (beta chain) was identified during a study of human T cells and chemical hapten exposure. About the study: Alopecia universalis, totalis or areata was present in patients who were mostly female. How much TCR each sample yielded varied, mostly because pooled library volumes differed slightly.

Via MiXCR, TCRdb re-called the RACE reads, giving one row per CDR3 protein. The top ten hold approximately 5.4% of the sample, which has 360,000 or so distinct CDR3 sequences, roughly 6.3% seen once. This clonotype showed up many times. Noted time point: patch test 2, 6 weeks after DPC sensitization. Treatment in this sample: therapeutic diphenylcyclopropenone sensitization with weekly scalp DPC. People who gave samples had alopecia, were 18 to 70 years old, and were suitable for DPC. CDR1 and CDR2 from the germline V gene are MDHEN and SYDVKM. This CDR3 spans 15 amino acids. Trimming took 6 bases from V and 8 from J, leaving 22 bases between them.

The chain uses TRBV28 and TRBJ1-2, with D perhaps TRBD1 (6 bases). The TCR sequence derives from a young woman with alopecia areata. Some clones in this sample may be carry-over from other donors' samples. This material consisted of whole blood, taken in connection with sensitization to the hapten diphenylcyclopropenone (DPC). CDR3 in DNA: TGTGCCAGCAGCTCATTTGGGACATCTTTATGGGGCTACACCTTC. Amino acids: CASSSFGTSLWGYTF.